Listed here is a single TCR beta chain. TCRdb's table, derived via immunoSEQ multiplex PCR, lists solely in-frame clones and lacks some. The data show fewer than 500,000 clones, about 92% seen once. Treatment noted: 15 to 20 received Ad26.COV2.S at low or high dose, single or two shots; about five received placebo; per-sample allocation not given. Samples were taken on day 63 after the first vaccine or placebo injection. This sample was taken from a study of Ad26.COV2.S vaccination and SARS-CoV-2 variants. The receptor was isolated from a person aged 18-60 years who received the Ad26.COV2.S COVID-19 vaccine or a placebo. Sequencing used peripheral blood, obtained in a trial of Ad26.COV2.S vaccine versus placebo.

The CDR3 nucleotides are TGTGCCAGCAGCCACCCCCGGGACAGGGGGATAACTGCAACTAATGAAAAACTGTTTTTT. It translates to CASSHPRDRGITATNEKLFF. The chain links TRBV3-1 (or the pseudogene TRBV3-2) to TRBJ1-4; 11 nucleotides agree with TRBD1. The junction had 12 bases not matched to a gene; V was cut back by 3 bases and J by 0 bases. CDR3 size: 20 residues. CDR1 LGHDT and CDR2 YNNKEL come from the germline V gene (reference sequence).